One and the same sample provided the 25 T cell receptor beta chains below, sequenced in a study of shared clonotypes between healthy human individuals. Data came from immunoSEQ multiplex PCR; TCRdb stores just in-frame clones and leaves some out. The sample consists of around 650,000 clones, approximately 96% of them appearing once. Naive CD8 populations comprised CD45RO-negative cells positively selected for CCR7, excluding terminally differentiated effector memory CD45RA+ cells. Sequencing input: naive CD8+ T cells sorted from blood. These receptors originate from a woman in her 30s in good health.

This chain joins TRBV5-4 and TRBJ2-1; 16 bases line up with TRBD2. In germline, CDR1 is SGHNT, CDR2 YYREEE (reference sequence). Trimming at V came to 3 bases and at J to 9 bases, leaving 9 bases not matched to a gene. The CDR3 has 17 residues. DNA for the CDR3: TGTGCCAGCAGCTATGGGACTAGCGGGAGGGCGGTGCGTGAGCAGTTCTTC. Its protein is CASSYGTSGRAVREQFF.

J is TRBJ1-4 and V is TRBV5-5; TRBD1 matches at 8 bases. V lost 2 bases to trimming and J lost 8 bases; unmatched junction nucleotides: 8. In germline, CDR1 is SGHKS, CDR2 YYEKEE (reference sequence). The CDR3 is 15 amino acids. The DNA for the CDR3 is TGTGCCAGCAGCTTTCGTTGGGACAGGATGGAAAAACTGTTTTTT. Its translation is CASSFRWDRMEKLFF.

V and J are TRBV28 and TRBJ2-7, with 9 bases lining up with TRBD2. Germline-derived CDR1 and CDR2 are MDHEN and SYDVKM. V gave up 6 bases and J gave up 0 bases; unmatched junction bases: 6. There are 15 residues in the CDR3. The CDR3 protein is CASRRLAAGSYEQYF. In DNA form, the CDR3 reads TGTGCCAGCAGGCGACTAGCGGCAGGCTCCTACGAGCAGTACTTC.

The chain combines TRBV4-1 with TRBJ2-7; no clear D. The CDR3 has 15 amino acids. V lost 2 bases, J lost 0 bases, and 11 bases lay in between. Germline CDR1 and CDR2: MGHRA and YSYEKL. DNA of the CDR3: TGCGCCAGCAGCCAAACGATCCACGGCTCCTACGAGCAGTACTTC. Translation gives CASSQTIHGSYEQYF.

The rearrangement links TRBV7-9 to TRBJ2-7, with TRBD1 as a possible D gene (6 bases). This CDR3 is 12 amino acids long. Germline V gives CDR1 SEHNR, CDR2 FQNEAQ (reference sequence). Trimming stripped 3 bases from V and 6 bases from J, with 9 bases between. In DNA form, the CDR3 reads TGTGCCAGCAGCTTGAACAGGGCCGAGCAGTACTTC. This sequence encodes CASSLNRAEQYF. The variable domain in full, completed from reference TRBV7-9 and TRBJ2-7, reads DTGVSQNPRHKITKRGQNVTFRCDPISEHNRLYWYRQTLGQGPEFLTYFQNEAQLEKSRLLSDRFSAERPKGSFSTLEIQRTEQGDSAMYLCASSLNRAEQYFGPGTRLTVT.

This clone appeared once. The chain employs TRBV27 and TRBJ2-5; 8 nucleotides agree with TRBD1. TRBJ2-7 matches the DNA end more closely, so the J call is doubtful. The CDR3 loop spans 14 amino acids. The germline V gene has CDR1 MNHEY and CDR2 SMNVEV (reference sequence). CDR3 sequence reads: CASSPGQGQGEQYF. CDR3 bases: TGTGCCAGCAGTCCAGGACAGGGCCAGGGCGAGCAGTACTTC.

Written as DNA, the CDR3 is TGTGCCAGCTATCGACCGACAGGGGGCGCATCCTACGAGCAGTACTTC. Its translation: CASYRPTGGASYEQYF. The chain employs TRBV28 and TRBJ2-7, with 10 bases identical to TRBD1. The CDR3 is made up of 16 amino acids. V was pared by 8 bases and J by 1 base, with 11 bases of the junction left unmatched. Germline V gives CDR1 MDHEN, CDR2 SYDVKM.

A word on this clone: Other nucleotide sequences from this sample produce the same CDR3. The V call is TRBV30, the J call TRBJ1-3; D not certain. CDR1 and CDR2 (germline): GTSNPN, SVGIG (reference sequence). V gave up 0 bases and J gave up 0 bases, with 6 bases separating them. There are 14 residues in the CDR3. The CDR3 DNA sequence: TGTGCCTGGAGTGTCGGAAACTCTGGAAACACCATATATTTT. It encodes CAWSVGNSGNTIYF. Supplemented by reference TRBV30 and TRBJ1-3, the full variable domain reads SQTIHQWPATLVQPVGSPLSLECTVEGTSNPNLYWYRQAAGRGLQLLFYSVGIGQISSEVPQNLSASRPQDRQFILSSKKLLLSDSGFYLCAWSVGNSGNTIYFGEGSWLTVV.

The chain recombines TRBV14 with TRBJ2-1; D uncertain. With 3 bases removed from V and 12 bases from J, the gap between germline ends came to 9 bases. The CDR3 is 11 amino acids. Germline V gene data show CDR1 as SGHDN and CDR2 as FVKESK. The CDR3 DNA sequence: TGTGCCAGCAGCCAGGAGCGCGGGCAGTTCTTC. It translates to CASSQERGQFF.

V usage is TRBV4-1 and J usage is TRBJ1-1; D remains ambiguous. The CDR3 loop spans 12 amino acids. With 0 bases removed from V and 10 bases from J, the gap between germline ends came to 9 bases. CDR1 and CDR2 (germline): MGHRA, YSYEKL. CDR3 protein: CASSQDGSVAFF. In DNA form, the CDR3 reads TGCGCCAGCAGCCAAGATGGGTCGGTAGCTTTCTTT.

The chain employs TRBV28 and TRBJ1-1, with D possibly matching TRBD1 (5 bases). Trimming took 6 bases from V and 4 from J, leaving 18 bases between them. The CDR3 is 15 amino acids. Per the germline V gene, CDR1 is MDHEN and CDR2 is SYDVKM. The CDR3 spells CASSSAQGRGTEAFF. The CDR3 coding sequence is TGTGCCAGCAGCTCGGCCCAGGGAAGGGGCACTGAAGCTTTCTTT. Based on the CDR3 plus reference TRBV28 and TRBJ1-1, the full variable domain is DVKVTQSSRYLVKRTGEKVFLECVQDMDHENMFWYRQDPGLGLRLIYFSYDVKMKEKGDIPEGYSVSREKKERFSLILESASTNQTSMYLCASSSAQGRGTEAFFGQGTRLTVV.

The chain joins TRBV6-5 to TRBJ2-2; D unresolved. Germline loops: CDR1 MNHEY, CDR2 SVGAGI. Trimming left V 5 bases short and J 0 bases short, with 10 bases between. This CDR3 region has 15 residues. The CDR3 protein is CASSLDIPNTGELFF. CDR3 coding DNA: TGTGCCAGCAGTCTTGACATCCCGAACACCGGGGAGCTGTTTTTT.

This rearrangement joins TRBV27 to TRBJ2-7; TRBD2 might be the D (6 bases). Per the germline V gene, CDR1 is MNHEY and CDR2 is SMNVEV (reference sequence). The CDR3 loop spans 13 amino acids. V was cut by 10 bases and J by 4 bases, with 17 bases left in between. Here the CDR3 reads CATRRGTGYEQYF. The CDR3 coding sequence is TGTGCCACCAGGAGGGGAACGGGGTACGAGCAGTACTTC.

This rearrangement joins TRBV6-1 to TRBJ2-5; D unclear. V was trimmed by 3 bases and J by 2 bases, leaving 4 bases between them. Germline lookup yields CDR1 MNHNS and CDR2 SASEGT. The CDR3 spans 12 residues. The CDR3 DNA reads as TGTGCCAGCAGTGACGTACAAGAGACCCAGTACTTC. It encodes CASSDVQETQYF.

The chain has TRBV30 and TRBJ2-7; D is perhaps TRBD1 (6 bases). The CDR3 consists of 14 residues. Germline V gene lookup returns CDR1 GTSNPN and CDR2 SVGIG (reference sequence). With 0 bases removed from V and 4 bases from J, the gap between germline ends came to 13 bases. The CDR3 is CAWSVEDSVYEQYF. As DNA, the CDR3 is TGTGCCTGGAGTGTAGAGGACAGTGTGTACGAGCAGTACTTC.

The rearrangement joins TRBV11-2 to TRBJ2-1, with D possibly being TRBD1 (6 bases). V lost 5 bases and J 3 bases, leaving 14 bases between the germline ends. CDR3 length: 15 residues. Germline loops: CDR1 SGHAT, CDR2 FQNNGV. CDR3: CASSRPGQNYNEQFF. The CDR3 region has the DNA TGTGCCAGCAGCCGACCCGGACAGAACTACAATGAGCAGTTCTTC.

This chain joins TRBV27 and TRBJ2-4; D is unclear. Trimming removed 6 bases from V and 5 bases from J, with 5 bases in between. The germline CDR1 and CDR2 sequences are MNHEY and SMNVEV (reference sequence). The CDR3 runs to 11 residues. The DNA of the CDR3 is TGTGCCAGCAGAAACGAAAACATTCAGTACTTC. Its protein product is CASRNENIQYF.

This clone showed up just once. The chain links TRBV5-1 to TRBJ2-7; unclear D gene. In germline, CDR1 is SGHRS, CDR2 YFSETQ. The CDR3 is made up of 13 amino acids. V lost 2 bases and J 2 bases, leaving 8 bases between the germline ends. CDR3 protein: CASSFAPTYEQYF. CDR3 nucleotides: TGCGCCAGCAGCTTCGCCCCTACCTACGAGCAGTACTTC.

CDR3 nucleotide sequence: TGTGCCAGCAGGAAAATCTCTGGGGCCAACGTCCTGACTTTC. It codes for CASRKISGANVLTF. The rearrangement joins TRBV27 to TRBJ2-6; D is unclear. There are 14 residues in the CDR3. Germline assignment: CDR1 MNHEY and CDR2 SMNVEV (reference sequence). V gave up 6 bases and J gave up 0 bases, with 6 bases separating them.

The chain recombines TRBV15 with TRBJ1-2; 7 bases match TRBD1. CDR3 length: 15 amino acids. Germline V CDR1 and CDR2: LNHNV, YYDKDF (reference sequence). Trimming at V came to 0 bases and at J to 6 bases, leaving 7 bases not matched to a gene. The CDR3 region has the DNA TGTGCCACCAGCAGAGAGACAGGGCTCTTTGATGGCTACACCTTC. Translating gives CATSRETGLFDGYTF.

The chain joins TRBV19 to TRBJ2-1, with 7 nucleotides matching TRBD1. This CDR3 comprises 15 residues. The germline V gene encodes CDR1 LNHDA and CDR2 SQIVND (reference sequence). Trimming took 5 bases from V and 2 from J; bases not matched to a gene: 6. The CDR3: CASSLQTGAYNEQFF. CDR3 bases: TGTGCCAGTAGTCTCCAAACAGGGGCCTACAATGAGCAGTTCTTC.

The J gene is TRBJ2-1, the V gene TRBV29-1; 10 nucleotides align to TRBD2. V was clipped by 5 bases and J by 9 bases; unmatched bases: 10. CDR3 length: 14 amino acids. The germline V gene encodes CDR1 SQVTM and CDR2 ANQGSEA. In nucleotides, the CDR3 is TGCAGCGTTTGGGTGGCTAGCGGGAGAGGTGAGCAGTTCTTC. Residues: CSVWVASGRGEQFF.

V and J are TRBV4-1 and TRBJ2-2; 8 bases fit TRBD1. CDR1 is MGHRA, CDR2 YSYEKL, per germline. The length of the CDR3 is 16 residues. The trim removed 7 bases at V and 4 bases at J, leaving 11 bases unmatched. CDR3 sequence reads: CASKQGQGLTTGELFF. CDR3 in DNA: TGCGCCAGCAAGCAAGGACAGGGCCTGACCACCGGGGAGCTGTTTTTT.

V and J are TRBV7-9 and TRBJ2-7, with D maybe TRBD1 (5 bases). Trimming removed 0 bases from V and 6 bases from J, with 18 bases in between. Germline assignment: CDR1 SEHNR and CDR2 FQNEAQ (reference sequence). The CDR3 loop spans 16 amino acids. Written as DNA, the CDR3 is TGTGCCAGCAGCTTAGCGGGGCAAGGACGGCTCATCGAGCAGTACTTC. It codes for CASSLAGQGRLIEQYF.

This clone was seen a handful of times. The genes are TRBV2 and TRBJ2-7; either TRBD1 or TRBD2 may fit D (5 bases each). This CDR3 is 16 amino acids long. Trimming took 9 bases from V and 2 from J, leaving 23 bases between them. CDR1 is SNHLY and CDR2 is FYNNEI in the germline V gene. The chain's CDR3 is CASLGPLRGPTYEQYF. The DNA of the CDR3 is TGTGCCAGTCTCGGGCCCCTCCGGGGACCGACCTACGAGCAGTACTTC.